The next 21 T cell receptor beta chains were all read from a single sample in a study of T-cell memory formation after mild COVID-19. TCRdb re-analysed the 5' RACE reads in MiXCR, keeping a single row per CDR3 protein. The sample contains hundreds of thousands of distinct CDR3 sequences, about 16% of which appear only once. The sequencing input was PBMCs or a T cell subset sorted from them (not recorded which). These receptors were obtained from an adult woman who had mild COVID-19 (a few samples of this study predate the infection). Cell type and time point are not known.

This chain links TRBV5-6 with TRBJ2-3; D assignment may be TRBD1 or TRBD2 (5 bases each). From germline, CDR1 is SGHDT and CDR2 YYEEEE. Trimming removed 1 base at V and 2 bases at J, with 11 bases between. This CDR3 contains 15 residues. This CDR3 is CASSLLGAPTDTQYF. The CDR3 region has the DNA TGTGCCAGCAGCTTGCTCGGGGCTCCCACAGATACGCAGTATTTT. Filled out from reference TRBV5-6 and TRBJ2-3, the complete variable domain reads DAGVTQSPTHLIKTRGQQVTLRCSPKSGHDTVSWYQQALGQGPQFIFQYYEEEERQRGNFPDRFSGHQFPNYSSELNVNALLLGDSALYLCASSLLGAPTDTQYFGPGTRLTVL.

The chain recombines TRBV20-1 with TRBJ1-2, with D possibly TRBD1 on 5 matching bases. The CDR3 is 11 amino acids. Germline assignment: CDR1 DFQATT and CDR2 SNEGSKA (reference sequence). Trimming pared 3 bases from V and 6 bases from J, leaving 8 bases between. This CDR3 reads CSASKTDGYTF. CDR3 nucleotide sequence: TGCAGTGCTAGTAAGACAGATGGCTACACCTTC.

This clonotype appeared a few times. The chain employs TRBV10-3 and TRBJ2-2, with 8 positions matching TRBD2. Germline values: CDR1 ENHRY, CDR2 SYGVKD. Unmatched junction bases numbered 11, after V lost 4 bases and J lost 7 bases. CDR3 length: 16 residues. The CDR3 is CAISGEREKFSGELFF. CDR3 bases: TGTGCCATCAGTGGTGAGCGGGAGAAATTCAGCGGGGAGCTGTTTTTT.

This clonotype was counted once. J is TRBJ2-7 and V is TRBV5-1, with 9 bases aligning to TRBD2. This CDR3 has 15 amino acids. J gave up 1 base and V 1 base, and 3 bases lay outside the gene matches. Germline V lookup: CDR1 SGHRS, CDR2 YFSETQ. The CDR3 protein is CASSLKRGASYEQYF. The CDR3, as DNA: TGCGCCAGCAGCTTGAAGCGGGGGGCGTCCTACGAGCAGTACTTC.

A few counts support this clonotype. This chain joins TRBV12-3 or TRBV12-4 and TRBJ2-7, with TRBD1 matching 7 bases. The CDR3 spans 14 residues. Unmatched junction bases numbered 7, after V lost 3 bases and J lost 5 bases. CDR3 DNA sequence: TGTGCCAGCAGTTTGGGACCAGACAGGGACGAGCAGTACTTC. It translates to CASSLGPDRDEQYF.

This clonotype turned up a few times. The chain joins TRBV5-6 to TRBJ1-1; D might be TRBD1 (6 bases). The germline CDR1 and CDR2 sequences are SGHDT and YYEEEE. V lost 1 base to trimming and J lost 5 bases, with 12 bases between them. The CDR3 runs to 14 residues. CDR3 amino acids: CASSLRGAGTEAFF. The DNA of the CDR3 is TGTGCCAGCAGCTTGCGGGGGGCAGGAACTGAAGCTTTCTTT.

The chain has TRBV7-8 and TRBJ2-1; possibly TRBD2 for D (5 bases). The CDR3 spans 13 residues. The V gene lost 1 base and the J gene lost 10 bases, with 11 bases spanning the gap. Germline V gene sequence: CDR1 SGHVS, CDR2 FQNEAQ. Here the CDR3 reads CASSLGPGLEQFF. The CDR3 DNA is TGTGCCAGCAGCTTAGGTCCGGGATTGGAGCAGTTCTTC.

This clonotype has only a few counts. This sequence joins TRBV11-2 and TRBJ2-7, with D perhaps being TRBD1 or TRBD2 (5 bases each). The germline V gene has CDR1 SGHAT and CDR2 FQNNGV. The CDR3 is 14 residues long. Trimming removed 1 base from V and 4 bases from J, with 11 bases in between. The CDR3 region has the DNA TGTGCCAGCAGCTTAGGGGACGAGGGATACGAGCAGTACTTC. Its translation: CASSLGDEGYEQYF.

The chain employs TRBV6-2 or TRBV6-3 and TRBJ2-7; maybe TRBD1 (6 bases). The CDR3 has 15 residues. Germline V CDR1 and CDR2: MNHEY, SVGEGT. Trimming took 5 bases from V and 2 from J, leaving 16 bases between them. CDR3 bases: TGTGCCAGCAGTCCGCAGGGGACGGCCACCTACGAGCAGTACTTC. Protein: CASSPQGTATYEQYF.

Note on this clonotype: One base away lies a much larger clone, so this may be a sequencing read error. The CDR3 carries no conserved terminal phenylalanine or tryptophan, so it likely arises from a read error. The chain couples TRBV6-1 to TRBJ2-1; no clear D gene. CDR1 and CDR2 (germline): MNHNS, SASEGT. This CDR3 comprises 12 residues. Trimming pared 4 bases from V and 5 bases from J, leaving 6 bases between. This CDR3 reads CASSAWDNEQFL. In DNA, the CDR3 is TGTGCCAGCAGTGCCTGGGACAATGAGCAGTTCTTA.

This clonotype appeared a few times. V and J are TRBV20-1 and TRBJ2-3, with TRBD2 matching 12 bases. The CDR3 runs to 16 residues. J was trimmed by 1 base and V by 1 base; bases with no gene match: 3. Germline loops: CDR1 DFQATT, CDR2 SNEGSKA (reference sequence). The CDR3 bases are TGCAGTGCTAGAGCACTAGCGGGGGGACGCACAGATACGCAGTATTTT. This translates into CSARALAGGRTDTQYF.

The CDR3 here is CASSPGQPYEQYF. The CDR3, as DNA: TGTGCCAGCAGCCCGGGACAGCCCTACGAGCAGTACTTC. V usage is TRBV3-1 and J usage is TRBJ2-7; 7 bases fit TRBD1. V gave up 4 bases and J gave up 2 bases; unmatched junction bases: 2. The CDR3 has 13 amino acids. Germline V CDR1 and CDR2: LGHDT, YNNKEL (reference sequence).

The V gene is TRBV7-3, the J gene TRBJ2-2; 7 bases line up with TRBD2. Trimming took 2 bases from V and 5 from J; bases not matched to a gene: 11. CDR1 and CDR2 from the germline V gene are SGHTA and FQGTGA. The CDR3 length is 17 residues. For the CDR3, the DNA is TGTGCCAGCAGCTTACGAGCCGGGGGGTCGGATACCGGGGAGCTGTTTTTT. It codes for CASSLRAGGSDTGELFF.

The chain recombines TRBV11-3 with TRBJ2-3; 9 nucleotides align to TRBD2. With 3 bases clipped from V and 4 bases from J, the junction kept 2 bases outside the gene matches. CDR3 size: 14 residues. Germline CDR1 SGHNT, CDR2 YENEEA. The CDR3 spells CASSFGTSSDTQYF. CDR3 bases: TGTGCCAGCAGCTTCGGGACTAGCTCAGATACGCAGTATTTT.

This sequence joins TRBV12-3 or TRBV12-4 and TRBJ1-2, with 7 bases matching TRBD1. CDR3 size: 14 residues. Trimming removed 4 bases from V and 0 bases from J; junction bases left unmatched: 2. CDR3 nucleotide sequence: TGTGCCAGCAGTTCCGGGACAGCTAACTATGGCTACACCTTC. Protein product: CASSSGTANYGYTF.

This clonotype was seen only a few times. V usage is TRBV3-1 and J usage is TRBJ2-3; 12 nucleotides line up with TRBD2. V was pared by 1 base and J by 6 bases, with 8 bases of the junction left unmatched. CDR3 size: 17 residues. Germline loops: CDR1 LGHDT, CDR2 YNNKEL (reference sequence). In nucleotides, the CDR3 is TGTGCCAGCAGCCAAGTTCTAGCGGGAGGGCCGGGGGATACGCAGTATTTT. Encoded protein: CASSQVLAGGPGDTQYF.

In its sample, this clonotype was seen a few times. The chain carries TRBV6-1 and TRBJ1-5; D remains ambiguous. Trimming removed 1 base from V and 9 bases from J, with 16 bases in between. The CDR3 runs 15 residues. CDR1 is MNHNS and CDR2 is SASEGT in the germline V gene. Here the CDR3 DNA reads TGTGCCAGCAGTGAAGGTCGGCAGCTTGGTCGGCCCCAGCATTTT. As protein: CASSEGRQLGRPQHF.

The rearrangement links TRBV7-9 to TRBJ1-1; no reliable D call. From germline, CDR1 is SEHNR and CDR2 FQNEAQ (reference sequence). V shed 3 bases and J shed 3 bases, with 8 bases lying between them. The CDR3 has 13 amino acids. CDR3 nucleotide sequence: TGTGCCAGCAGCTTCCGGTGGGACACTGAAGCTTTCTTT. It encodes CASSFRWDTEAFF.

The genes are TRBV21-1 and TRBJ2-5. TRBV21-1 is noted as a pseudogene. This CDR3 spans 13 amino acids. The CDR3 nucleotides are TGTGCCAGCAGCAGAGCGCCAGGAGAGACCCAGTACTTC. This codes for CASSRAPGETQYF.

The chain joins TRBV6-5 to TRBJ1-2; D not certain. Germline lookup yields CDR1 MNHEY and CDR2 SVGAGI. The germline V and J ends were trimmed by 7 bases and 4 bases, with 19 bases remaining between them. The CDR3 totals 15 residues. The CDR3 spells CASTSSAVGGYGYTF. The DNA of the CDR3 is TGTGCCAGCACCTCTTCGGCTGTAGGAGGCTATGGCTACACCTTC.

The sample holds many counts of this clonotype. The chain carries TRBV5-1 and TRBJ2-2, with 7 bases that match TRBD1. Germline trimming cut 0 bases from V and 5 bases from J; bases unmatched to any gene: 10. CDR3 length: 17 residues. Germline V lookup: CDR1 SGHRS, CDR2 YFSETQ. The chain's CDR3 is CASSLDAQGGATGELFF. The CDR3 DNA sequence: TGCGCCAGCAGCTTGGATGCTCAAGGGGGCGCAACCGGGGAGCTGTTTTTT.